One and the same sample provided the 27 T cell receptor beta chains below, sequenced in a study of human T cells and chemical hapten exposure. One entry per CDR3 protein results from TCRdb running MiXCR on the 5' RACE reads. The sample lists more than 140,000 distinct CDR3 sequences, 4.1% occurring once. Total RNA extraction was carried out from unfractionated whole blood. The receptors originated from a female donor in good health.

Ten or more counts support this clonotype. This rearrangement joins TRBV19 to TRBJ1-2; D remains unclear. CDR1 and CDR2 (germline): LNHDA, SQIVND (reference sequence). CDR3 length: 13 residues. The V gene lost 5 bases and the J gene lost 8 bases, with 15 bases spanning the gap. DNA of the CDR3: TGTGCCAGTAGTTCGGTCCTCTTAGGCGGCTACACCTTC. This encodes CASSSVLLGGYTF.

This clonotype came up many times. The chain links TRBV5-5 to TRBJ1-1; D is possibly TRBD1 (5 bases). The CDR3 is 15 residues long. Per the germline V gene, CDR1 is SGHKS and CDR2 is YYEKEE (reference sequence). V lost 4 bases and J lost 1, with 14 bases in between. CDR3 region: CASSSRGGSNTEAFF. The CDR3 DNA reads as TGTGCCAGCAGCAGCCGTGGGGGGTCGAACACTGAAGCTTTCTTT.

This clonotype has ten or more counts. The gene calls are TRBV7-2 and TRBJ1-3; D perhaps matches TRBD1 (5 bases). Trimming left V 5 bases short and J 2 bases short, with 13 bases between. From germline, CDR1 is SGHTA and CDR2 FQGNSA. CDR3 size: 15 residues. The CDR3 DNA follows: TGTGCCAGCAGCCCCTCATGGGGGACTGGAAACACCATATATTTT. It is translated as CASSPSWGTGNTIYF.

This clonotype was detected ten times or more. The chain employs TRBV7-6 and TRBJ2-2; D not resolved. There are 17 residues in the CDR3. Germline V gene lookup returns CDR1 SGHVS and CDR2 FNYEAQ. Trimming cost V 1 base and J 2 bases, with 14 bases left between them. CDR3 amino acids: CASSLVGPPLNTGELFF. The CDR3 DNA sequence: TGTGCCAGCAGCTTAGTTGGACCCCCCTTAAACACCGGGGAGCTGTTTTTT. Full variable domain (missing parts from reference TRBV7-6 and TRBJ2-2): GAGVSQSPRYKVTKRGQDVALRCDPISGHVSLYWYRQALGQGPEFLTYFNYEAQQDKSGLPNDRFSAERPEGSISTLTIQRTEQRDSAMYRCASSLVGPPLNTGELFFGEGSRLTVL.

This clonotype was observed many times. This sequence joins TRBV3-1 and TRBJ2-2; D is unclear. Trimming pared 1 base from V and 9 bases from J, leaving 9 bases between. This CDR3 is built from 13 residues. Germline CDR1 and CDR2: LGHDT and YNNKEL (reference sequence). DNA for the CDR3: TGTGCCAGCAGCCAAGCGAGTATCCGGGAGCTGTTTTTT. As protein: CASSQASIRELFF.

This clonotype was picked up many times. The chain is built from TRBV28 and TRBJ1-2, with D tentatively TRBD1 (6 bases). The CDR3 has 14 residues. The V end was cut by 8 bases, the J end by 6 bases, with 19 bases between. Germline V gene data show CDR1 as MDHEN and CDR2 as SYDVKM. This CDR3 reads CASGGKQGYHGYTF. For the CDR3, the DNA is TGTGCCAGCGGGGGGAAACAGGGATATCATGGCTACACCTTC.

Concerning this clonotype itself: One base away lies a much larger clone, so this may be a sequencing read error. This chain joins TRBV28 and TRBJ1-1, with TRBD1 matching over 7 bases. Losses at the gene ends were 6 bases for V and 10 bases for J; bases not matched to a gene: 11. The CDR3 loop spans 13 amino acids. Looked up from germline, CDR1 is MDHEN and CDR2 is SYDVKM. CDR3: CASSATGEPVAFF. CDR3 sequence (DNA): TGTGCCAGCAGCGCTACAGGGGAGCCCGTAGCTTTCTTT.

This clonotype was counted many times. The chain uses TRBV5-7 and TRBJ1-6; 10 nucleotides line up with TRBD1. TRBV5-7 is filed as an ORF, its function uncertain. The CDR3 is 20 residues long. V lost 4 bases to trimming and J lost 8 bases; unmatched junction nucleotides: 21. This CDR3 reads CASSEPDRQGARPRDSPLHF. The CDR3 nucleotides are TGTGCCAGCAGCGAACCTGACCGACAGGGGGCCCGGCCGAGAGATTCACCCCTCCACTTT.

This clonotype was observed a handful of times. This chain links TRBV5-4 with TRBJ1-5, with TRBD1 identical over 7 bases. Germline assignment: CDR1 SGHNT and CDR2 YYREEE (reference sequence). J gave up 3 bases and V 3 bases, and 3 bases lay outside the gene matches. There are 14 residues in the CDR3. The CDR3 nucleotides read TGTGCCAGCAGCTCGGGACAGACCAATCAGCCCCAGCATTTT. It specifies CASSSGQTNQPQHF.

This clonotype showed up many times. The genes are TRBV9 and TRBJ2-1; tentatively, D is TRBD1 (6 bases). The CDR3 has 16 residues. Trimming shortened V by 4 bases and J by 9 bases, and 23 bases separated the two germline ends. From germline, CDR1 is SGDLS and CDR2 YYNGEE. The CDR3 DNA follows: TGTGCCAGCAGCAGGGTTGGCACAGGGCCTCTTCTTGAGCAGTTCTTC. Amino acid sequence: CASSRVGTGPLLEQFF.

There are many counts of this clonotype. The rearrangement links TRBV9 to TRBJ2-1; D is unresolved. The germline gives CDR1 SGDLS, CDR2 YYNGEE. V was shortened by 1 base and J by 3 bases, with 5 bases between the two germline ends. The CDR3 has 13 amino acids. The CDR3 spells CASSVYGYNEQFF. CDR3 DNA sequence: TGTGCCAGCAGCGTATACGGCTACAATGAGCAGTTCTTC. Drawing the rest from reference TRBV9 and TRBJ2-1, the complete variable domain is DSGVTQTPKHLITATGQRVTLRCSPRSGDLSVYWYQQSLDQGLQFLIQYYNGEERAKGNILERFSAQQFPDLHSELNLSSLELGDSALYFCASSVYGYNEQFFGPGTRLTVL.

The chain links TRBV5-4 to TRBJ2-3; D not certain. The CDR3 is 16 residues long. The V gene lost 4 bases and the J gene lost 5 bases, with 20 bases spanning the gap. CDR1 is SGHNT and CDR2 is YYREEE in the germline V gene (reference sequence). The CDR3 coding sequence is TGTGCCAGCAGCCTCTCCCACGATCTGGGCAGAGATACGCAGTATTTT. Its protein is CASSLSHDLGRDTQYF.

This clonotype came up a few times. V usage is TRBV6-1 and J usage is TRBJ2-1; a possible D gene is TRBD1 (5 bases). CDR3 length equals 13 residues. Germline loops: CDR1 MNHNS, CDR2 SASEGT. V lost 1 base and J 7 bases, leaving 8 bases between the germline ends. This chain's CDR3 is CASSEEQVNEQFF. Here the CDR3 DNA reads TGTGCCAGCAGTGAAGAACAGGTAAATGAGCAGTTCTTC.

This clonotype was observed at least ten times. The J gene is TRBJ2-7, the V gene TRBV6-2 or TRBV6-3; D perhaps matches TRBD2 (5 bases). CDR1 and CDR2 (germline): MNHEY, SVGEGT. The V end lost 2 bases, the J end lost 2 bases, and 16 bases lay between the germline ends. This CDR3 comprises 16 residues. In DNA, the CDR3 is TGTGCCAGCAGTTACCCCCGAGGCGGGTTCCCCTACGAGCAGTACTTC. This translates into CASSYPRGGFPYEQYF.

Only a few counts were recorded for this clonotype. The rearrangement uses TRBV20-1 and TRBJ1-1; D is unresolved. Germline assignment: CDR1 DFQATT and CDR2 SNEGSKA (reference sequence). V was pared by 1 base and J by 4 bases, with 10 bases between. The CDR3 length is 13 residues. The CDR3 reads CSARARRSTEAFF. CDR3 bases: TGCAGTGCTAGAGCCCGCAGGTCCACTGAAGCTTTCTTT.

In its sample, this clonotype was seen a few times. The V call is TRBV14, the J call TRBJ1-3; D uncertain. The CDR3 has 15 residues. Germline V gene data show CDR1 as SGHDN and CDR2 as FVKESK. The ends were cut back, 4 bases at V and 4 bases at J, with 14 bases in the middle. CDR3 sequence (DNA): TGTGCCAGCAGCCCCCTCAGGCAGTCGGGAAACACCATATATTTT. Encoded protein: CASSPLRQSGNTIYF.

This clonotype was picked up a small number of times. The V call is TRBV28, the J call TRBJ2-2; no clear D. Germline lookup yields CDR1 MDHEN and CDR2 SYDVKM. V lost 4 bases and J 6 bases, leaving 9 bases between the germline ends. This CDR3 spans 13 amino acids. The DNA for the CDR3 is TGTGCCAGCAGTTCCGGAAGATCCGGGGAGCTGTTTTTT. It encodes CASSSGRSGELFF.

This clonotype was detected many times. The chain has TRBV5-1 and TRBJ2-7; D tentatively fits TRBD1 or TRBD2 (5 bases each). The CDR3 totals 15 residues. V lost 4 bases to trimming and J lost 7 bases, with 21 bases between them. CDR1 SGHRS and CDR2 YFSETQ come from the germline V gene. The CDR3 bases are TGCGCCAGCAGCATGGACGCAGGGACCCCGGGGGAGCAGTACTTC. Translating gives CASSMDAGTPGEQYF.

This clonotype turned up a few times. The chain joins TRBV7-9 to TRBJ2-5, with 11 bases lining up with TRBD2. CDR3 length: 16 amino acids. Germline lookup yields CDR1 SEHNR and CDR2 FQNEAQ (reference sequence). After removal of 5 bases from V and 1 base from J, the junction contained 6 bases not matched to a gene. The CDR3 region is CASSRGLAECQETQYF. The CDR3, as DNA: TGTGCCAGCAGCCGGGGACTAGCGGAGTGCCAAGAGACCCAGTACTTC.

This clonotype was found many times. J is TRBJ1-1 and V is TRBV29-1; D is unresolved. Per the germline V gene, CDR1 is SQVTM and CDR2 is ANQGSEA. Trimming took off 5 bases at V and 0 bases at J, with 7 bases between the two ends. The CDR3 totals 12 residues. In nucleotides, the CDR3 is TGCAGCGTTTACCAGATGAACACTGAAGCTTTCTTT. The encoded protein is CSVYQMNTEAFF.

The V gene is TRBV12-3 or TRBV12-4, the J gene TRBJ2-5, with 8 positions matching TRBD1. This CDR3 has 15 residues. J gave up 4 bases and V 6 bases, and 10 bases lay outside the gene matches. The CDR3 region has the DNA TGTGCCAGCAGCCCCGCTGACAGGGGAGCAGAGACCCAGTACTTC. This sequence encodes CASSPADRGAETQYF.

The table lists this clonotype with many counts. The V gene is TRBV20-1, the J gene TRBJ2-1, with 9 bases identical to TRBD2. V lost 2 bases and J lost 0; bases outside the gene matches: 5. The CDR3 runs 16 residues. Germline V CDR1 and CDR2: DFQATT, SNEGSKA (reference sequence). CDR3 DNA sequence: TGCAGTGCTAGAAGGCGGGGGGGCGGCTCCTACAATGAGCAGTTCTTC. Residues: CSARRRGGGSYNEQFF.

This clonotype appeared many times. The rearrangement links TRBV4-2 to TRBJ2-7; D unresolved. The CDR3 covers 12 residues. V was clipped by 7 bases and J by 11 bases, with 18 bases between them. From germline, CDR1 is LGHNA and CDR2 YNFKEQ. The CDR3 region is CASNPICVGEYF. The DNA of the CDR3 is TGTGCCAGCAACCCGATTTGCGTTGGGGAGTACTTC.

The chain carries TRBV28 and TRBJ2-5; no definite D call. CDR1 and CDR2 from the germline V gene are MDHEN and SYDVKM. The CDR3 totals 13 residues. Deletions cut 4 bases from V and 1 base from J, with 7 bases between. The CDR3 region is CASSSIPQETQYF. Here the CDR3 DNA reads TGTGCCAGCAGTTCAATTCCCCAAGAGACCCAGTACTTC.

There are many counts of this clonotype. The gene calls are TRBV13 and TRBJ2-1; 9 positions agree with TRBD2. Germline values: CDR1 PRHDT, CDR2 FYEKMQ (reference sequence). V lost 1 base and J lost 3; bases outside the gene matches: 7. The length of the CDR3 is 17 residues. In DNA, the CDR3 is TGTGCCAGCAGCTTAGTGGCTAGCGGGGATTACTACAATGAGCAGTTCTTC. This sequence encodes CASSLVASGDYYNEQFF.

This clonotype has just a few counts. The chain uses TRBV9 and TRBJ2-7, with 12 bases lining up with TRBD2. V lost 5 bases to trimming and J lost 3 bases; unmatched junction nucleotides: 3. The CDR3 has 14 residues. Germline V gene lookup returns CDR1 SGDLS and CDR2 YYNGEE. The CDR3 DNA sequence: TGTGCCAGCAGTGAGGGACTAGCGGGCTACGAGCAGTACTTC. It translates to CASSEGLAGYEQYF.

The chain is built from TRBV7-8 and TRBJ2-2; D perhaps matches TRBD2 (6 bases). This CDR3 contains 17 residues. Trimming pared 4 bases from V and 4 bases from J, leaving 19 bases between. Germline V CDR1 and CDR2: SGHVS, FQNEAQ. The CDR3 reads CASSSSLAGGPTGELFF. The CDR3 DNA sequence: TGTGCCAGCAGCTCAAGCCTAGCCGGGGGTCCCACCGGGGAGCTGTTTTTT. Variable domain in full (rest from reference TRBV7-8 and TRBJ2-2): GAGVSQSPRYKVAKRGQDVALRCDPISGHVSLFWYQQALGQGPEFLTYFQNEAQLDKSGLPSDRFFAERPEGSVSTLKIQRTQQEDSAVYLCASSSSLAGGPTGELFFGEGSRLTVL.